Below, 30 T cell receptor beta chains from the same sample are listed, as sequenced in a study of molecular identifiers for immune sequencing clone quantification. One entry per CDR3 protein results from TCRdb running MiXCR on the PCR reads. This sample has around 460,000 distinct CDR3 sequences, with 20% to 25% found just once. Sequenced sample: naive CD8+ T cells from blood, with Jurkat cell RNA spiked in. Subset defined: FACS-sorted CD8+CD4-CCR7+CD45RA+ naive T cells. The source of these receptors is a human donor in good health. Some libraries in this study had Jurkat cell RNA spiked in.

Comment on this clonotype: A much bigger clone sits one base away, suggesting this may be a read error. This CDR3 is missing its conserved last phenylalanine or tryptophan, likely due to a read error. The rearrangement uses TRBV13 and TRBJ2-3, with unresolved D. Per germline, CDR1 PRHDT and CDR2 FYEKMQ (reference sequence). Trimming stripped 3 bases from V and 5 bases from J, with 12 bases between. This CDR3 is 14 amino acids long. In DNA form, the CDR3 reads TGTGCCAGCAGCTTTGGGTCTTCCCTAGATACGCAGTATCTT. Protein product: CASSFGSSLDTQYL.

As to this clonotype: Relative to the germline gene, one junction end is altered; a read error may explain this. The CDR3 region has the DNA TGTGCCGTCAGTGCCGGGATAGGGACCGTCGAGCAGTACTTC. Encoded protein: CAVSAGIGTVEQYF. The chain has TRBV10-3 and TRBJ2-7; D possibly uses TRBD1 or TRBD2 (5 bases each). This CDR3 has 14 amino acids. Germline loops: CDR1 ENHRY, CDR2 SYGVKD.

This clonotype came up a few times. The genes are TRBV5-8 and TRBJ2-1, with a tentative D call TRBD2 (7 bases). CDR3 length: 17 residues. In germline, CDR1 is SGHTS, CDR2 YDEGEE. V shed 4 bases and J shed 0 bases, with 17 bases lying between them. The CDR3 spells CASSGGGAGSSYNEQFF. The CDR3 bases are TGTGCCAGCAGCGGGGGCGGAGCGGGAAGCTCCTACAATGAGCAGTTCTTC.

For this clonotype: This clone may be a read error of a much larger clone one base away. The rearrangement joins TRBV7-9 to TRBJ2-7; 7 bases fit TRBD1. Germline assignment: CDR1 SEHNR and CDR2 FQNEAQ (reference sequence). CDR3 length equals 13 residues. CDR3 nucleotide sequence: TGTGCCAGCAGAAGGGACAGCTCCTACGAGCAGCACTTC. Residues: CASRRDSSYEQHF.

There are a few counts of this clonotype. This chain connects TRBV28 to TRBJ1-5; the match to TRBD1 covers 8 bases. After removal of 5 bases from V and 1 base from J, the junction contained 4 bases not matched to a gene. This CDR3 contains 15 residues. From germline, CDR1 is MDHEN and CDR2 SYDVKM. Written as DNA, the CDR3 is TGTGCCAGCAGTCACAGGGGGGTGAGCAATCAGCCCCAGCATTTT. Amino acids: CASSHRGVSNQPQHF.

The table lists this clonotype with many counts. This chain uses TRBV28 with TRBJ2-5; 8 nucleotides match TRBD1. The length of the CDR3 is 16 residues. The germline CDR1 and CDR2 sequences are MDHEN and SYDVKM. Losses at the gene ends were 1 base for V and 1 base for J; bases not matched to a gene: 5. CDR3 amino acids: CASSLSGGTGQETQYF. Written as DNA, the CDR3 is TGTGCCAGCAGTTTATCAGGGGGGACAGGCCAAGAGACCCAGTACTTC. The full variable domain, its missing parts supplied by reference TRBV28 and TRBJ2-5, is DVKVTQSSRYLVKRTGEKVFLECVQDMDHENMFWYRQDPGLGLRLIYFSYDVKMKEKGDIPEGYSVSREKKERFSLILESASTNQTSMYLCASSLSGGTGQETQYFGPGTRLLVL.

This clonotype has just a few counts. The genes are TRBV6-6 and TRBJ1-5; maybe TRBD1 (6 bases). The CDR3 is 14 amino acids. Germline CDR1 and CDR2: MNHNY and SVGAGI (reference sequence). The V end was cut by 2 bases, the J end by 4 bases, with 9 bases between. The CDR3 sequence is CASSYAGDNQPQHF. CDR3 nucleotides: TGTGCCAGCAGTTACGCAGGGGATAATCAGCCCCAGCATTTT.

Worth noting for this clonotype: The conserved closing phenylalanine or tryptophan is absent in this CDR3, likely reflecting a read error. J is TRBJ1-1 and V is TRBV28, with TRBD1 identical over 8 bases. The CDR3 runs 14 residues. The germline CDR1 and CDR2 sequences are MDHEN and SYDVKM. V lost 7 bases, J lost 0 bases, and 4 bases stayed unmatched. The CDR3 coding sequence is TGTGCCAGCACCCGACAGGGGATGAACACTGAAGCTTTCCTT. This translates into CASTRQGMNTEAFL.

Turning to this clonotype: This may be a read error, as it is one base from a much larger clone. This chain uses TRBV4-3 with TRBJ2-1; 8 bases align to TRBD2. This CDR3 region has 15 residues. V was pared by 0 bases and J by 12 bases, with 10 bases of the junction left unmatched. CDR1 and CDR2 from the germline V gene are LGHNA and YSLEER. As DNA, the CDR3 is TGCGCCAGCAGCCAAGAAGAGAGCCTAGCGGGTGTGCAGTTCTTC. The encoded protein is CASSQEESLAGVQFF.

This clonotype appeared many times. The chain combines TRBV19 with TRBJ1-6, with D possibly matching TRBD1 (6 bases). The V gene lost 6 bases and the J gene lost 7 bases, with 7 bases spanning the gap. This CDR3 has 12 residues. Germline V gene data show CDR1 as LNHDA and CDR2 as SQIVND (reference sequence). The CDR3 coding sequence is TGTGCCAGTAGAAGGGGGAATTCACCCCTCCACTTT. Its protein is CASRRGNSPLHF.

This clonotype showed up just a few times. The V gene is TRBV25-1, the J gene TRBJ1-2; D is ambiguous. The CDR3 has 13 amino acids. V lost 4 bases, J lost 5 bases, and 11 bases lay in between. Germline V lookup: CDR1 MGHDK, CDR2 SYGVNS. DNA of the CDR3: TGTGCCAGCAGTGCGTCAGACTTTTATGGCTACACCTTC. It codes for CASSASDFYGYTF.

This clonotype was found a few times. V gene TRBV12-3 or TRBV12-4 combines with J gene TRBJ2-1; 11 positions agree with TRBD2. After removal of 3 bases from V and 14 bases from J, the junction contained 6 bases not matched to a gene. The CDR3 covers 13 residues. The CDR3 nucleotides read TGTGCCAGCAGTTTCAGTAGCGGGGGGGAGGAGTTCTTC. It codes for CASSFSSGGEEFF.

About this clonotype: A single base separates this from a much larger clone, so it may be a read error. The rearrangement links TRBV15 to TRBJ2-7, with 8 nucleotides matching TRBD1. Germline values: CDR1 LNHNV, CDR2 YYDKDF (reference sequence). This CDR3 comprises 13 residues. CDR3 residues: CATTGTGPREQCF. The CDR3 nucleotides are TGTGCCACGACCGGGACAGGCCCTCGCGAGCAGTGCTTC. Supplemented by reference TRBV15 and TRBJ2-7, the full variable domain reads DAMVIQNPRYQVTQFGKPVTLSCSQTLNHNVMYWYQQKSSQAPKLLFHYYDKDFNNEADTPDNFQSRRPNTSFCFLDIRSPGLGDTAMYLCATTGTGPREQCFGPGTRLTVT.

The rearrangement uses TRBV12-3 or TRBV12-4 and TRBJ1-4; perhaps TRBD1 as D (5 bases). The CDR3 loop spans 14 amino acids. Trimming removed 10 bases from V and 0 bases from J, with 12 bases in between. DNA of the CDR3: TGTGCCACCACAGGTACACCAACTAATGAAAAACTGTTTTTT. Protein: CATTGTPTNEKLFF.

The J gene is TRBJ2-7, the V gene TRBV5-6, with a weak D call TRBD2 (5 bases). This CDR3 has 13 residues. Germline assignment: CDR1 SGHDT and CDR2 YYEEEE. The V gene lost 4 bases and the J gene lost 2 bases, with 10 bases spanning the gap. The CDR3 nucleotides read TGTGCCAGCAGCCCGCGGGTTCCCTACGAGCAGTACTTC. As protein: CASSPRVPYEQYF. The full variable domain, its missing parts supplied by reference TRBV5-6 and TRBJ2-7, is DAGVTQSPTHLIKTRGQQVTLRCSPKSGHDTVSWYQQALGQGPQFIFQYYEEEERQRGNFPDRFSGHQFPNYSSELNVNALLLGDSALYLCASSPRVPYEQYFGPGTRLTVT.

To note about this clonotype: At one end, the junction sequence differs from germline, possibly due to a read error. The chain has TRBV19 and TRBJ2-1, with 8 bases fitting TRBD1. Per germline, CDR1 LNHDA and CDR2 SQIVND (reference sequence). This CDR3 comprises 14 residues. As DNA, the CDR3 is TGTGGCAGTAGTGTCGGGACAGGCTACAATGAGCAGTTCTTC. It specifies CGSSVGTGYNEQFF. The entire variable domain, with the rest obtained from reference TRBV19 and TRBJ2-1, is as follows: DGGITQSPKYLFRKEGQNVTLSCEQNLNHDAMYWYRQDPGQGLRLIYYSQIVNDFQKGDIAEGYSVSREKKESFPLTVTSAQKNPTAFYLCGSSVGTGYNEQFFGPGTRLTVL.

The table lists this clonotype with a few counts. The chain uses TRBV11-2 and TRBJ2-5, with 8 nucleotides matching TRBD2. The V gene's germline CDR1 is SGHAT and CDR2 FQNNGV. The CDR3 length is 17 residues. The V gene end was trimmed by 4 bases and the J gene end by 1 base; junction bases not matched to a gene: 11. The CDR3: CASSSRPGGRLQETQYF. The DNA for the CDR3 is TGTGCCAGCAGCTCTCGCCCGGGGGGGCGCCTCCAAGAGACCCAGTACTTC.

This clonotype was counted many times. This sequence joins TRBV30 and TRBJ2-7; possibly TRBD1 for D (5 bases). Trimming left V 1 base short and J 6 bases short, with 16 bases between. CDR1 and CDR2 from the germline V gene are GTSNPN and SVGIG (reference sequence). This CDR3 spans 14 amino acids. The CDR3 sequence: CAWSAAGGRGEQYF. CDR3 coding DNA: TGTGCCTGGAGTGCGGCAGGTGGAAGGGGCGAGCAGTACTTC.

The V call is TRBV6-2 or TRBV6-3, the J call TRBJ1-1; possibly TRBD1 for D (5 bases). The V gene lost 0 bases and the J gene lost 5 bases, with 10 bases spanning the gap. The CDR3 totals 14 residues. Germline V gene data show CDR1 as MNHEY and CDR2 as SVGEGT. The CDR3 DNA is TGTGCCAGCAGTTACTCGGTAGGGGTAACTGAAGCTTTCTTT. It codes for CASSYSVGVTEAFF.

The table lists this clonotype with a few counts. One end of the junction does not line up with germline, which may come from a read error. The CDR3 loop reads CASRRAGQESEQFF. The CDR3 DNA reads TGCGCCAGCAGGAGGGCAGGGCAAGAAAGTGAGCAGTTCTTC. The chain has TRBV11-2 and TRBJ2-1; a possible D gene is TRBD2 (6 bases). Germline V gene data show CDR1 as SGHAT and CDR2 as FQNNGV. This CDR3 comprises 14 residues.

The rearrangement joins TRBV27 to TRBJ2-5, with 9 nucleotides matching TRBD2. Germline lookup yields CDR1 MNHEY and CDR2 SMNVEV (reference sequence). This CDR3 has 20 residues. Trimming at V came to 6 bases and at J to 5 bases, leaving 25 bases not matched to a gene. CDR3: CASSTLSGGGAGTVMETQYF. Written as DNA, the CDR3 is TGTGCCAGCAGCACCCTAAGCGGCGGGGGGGCTGGAACGGTTATGGAGACCCAGTACTTC.

This clonotype occurred many times. The chain employs TRBV30 and TRBJ2-1; D may be TRBD1 or TRBD2 (5 bases each). Trimming cost V 4 bases and J 5 bases, with 12 bases left between them. Germline V lookup: CDR1 GTSNPN, CDR2 SVGIG (reference sequence). This CDR3 spans 13 amino acids. Here the CDR3 reads CAWTGASDNEQFF. CDR3 sequence (DNA): TGTGCCTGGACCGGGGCATCGGACAATGAGCAGTTCTTC.

This clonotype has a handful of counts. The chain has TRBV19 and TRBJ2-7; D is possibly TRBD2 (8 bases). CDR1 and CDR2 (germline): LNHDA, SQIVND (reference sequence). Trimming left V 3 bases short and J 3 bases short, with 15 bases between. This CDR3 contains 15 residues. CDR3 DNA sequence: TGTGCCAGTAGTATCACGGGAGGGGGCAACTACGAGCAGTACTTC. It specifies CASSITGGGNYEQYF.

Only a few counts were recorded for this clonotype. The V call is TRBV6-1, the J call TRBJ1-5, with D tentatively TRBD1 (5 bases). The CDR3 spans 16 residues. The V gene's germline CDR1 is MNHNS and CDR2 SASEGT. The V and J ends lost 2 bases and 1 base respectively, with 12 bases between them. This chain's CDR3 is CASSETTGRSNQPQHF. As DNA, the CDR3 is TGTGCCAGCAGTGAAACTACGGGGCGGAGCAATCAGCCCCAGCATTTT.

This clonotype was found many times. The V call is TRBV29-1, the J call TRBJ1-1; 9 bases are a match to TRBD1. This CDR3 contains 15 residues. Unmatched junction bases numbered 9, after V lost 4 bases and J lost 3 bases. CDR1 is SQVTM and CDR2 is ANQGSEA in the germline V gene. CDR3 protein: CSVVFGTGLDTEAFF. CDR3 bases: TGCAGCGTTGTCTTCGGGACAGGGTTGGACACTGAAGCTTTCTTT.

This clonotype was picked up many times. The chain recombines TRBV7-2 with TRBJ2-7; perhaps TRBD1 as D (5 bases). The V gene's germline CDR1 is SGHTA and CDR2 FQGNSA. V lost 5 bases, J lost 4 bases, and 12 bases lay in between. The CDR3 is made up of 13 amino acids. CDR3 nucleotides: TGTGCCAGCAGCCCGACAGACACGTACGAGCAGTACTTC. Amino acid sequence: CASSPTDTYEQYF.

This clonotype was recorded a few times. This rearrangement joins TRBV12-3 or TRBV12-4 to TRBJ2-2; 8 bases line up with TRBD2. The V and J ends lost 6 bases and 4 bases, in that order; junction bases with no gene match: 7. The CDR3 runs to 15 residues. In DNA, the CDR3 is TGTGCCAGCAGCCGCGGGGGGCGCGGCACCGGGGAGCTGTTTTTT. This sequence encodes CASSRGGRGTGELFF.

Regarding this clonotype: This could be a read error, since a much larger clone is one nucleotide away. V usage is TRBV7-9 and J usage is TRBJ2-3, with D possibly TRBD1 on 6 matching bases. This CDR3 is built from 14 residues. The V gene's germline CDR1 is SEHNR and CDR2 FQNEAQ (reference sequence). This CDR3 reads CVSSLGQGPDTQYF. CDR3 sequence (DNA): TGTGTCAGCAGCTTAGGTCAGGGGCCAGATACGCAGTATTTT.

Details on this clonotype: This may stem from a read error, because a much larger clone lies one nucleotide away. This chain joins TRBV7-8 and TRBJ2-5, with D tentatively TRBD2 (6 bases). CDR1 is SGHVS, CDR2 FQNEAQ, per germline. V lost 1 base and J lost 6, with 9 bases in between. CDR3 length: 13 residues. Here the CDR3 DNA reads TGTGCCAGCAGCTTAGTCCGGGAGAAGACCCAGTACTTC. Translating it yields CASSLVREKTQYF.

The chain joins TRBV27 to TRBJ2-3; D uncertain. Germline V gene data show CDR1 as MNHEY and CDR2 as SMNVEV (reference sequence). The V end lost 4 bases, the J end lost 7 bases, and 12 bases lay between the germline ends. The CDR3 is made up of 13 amino acids. For the CDR3, the DNA is TGTGCCAGCAGTTCCCAGTTCGGGTATACGCAGTATTTT. It yields the protein CASSSQFGYTQYF.